The clone carrying this T cell receptor beta chain was detected a few times. As yet, its antigen is unknown. The same CDR3 arises from other DNA sequences in this sample as well. The data derive from a study of beta chain features in type 1 diabetes. Study observations and caveats: Any HLA-type effect on TCRB rearrangement remained unresolved here. Among patients with Type 1 diabetes, TCRB CDR3s were moderately but significantly shorter in every one of the four CD4+ subsets. A PCR bias possibly favoring shorter templates would apply equally to patients and controls.

Per the germline V gene, CDR1 is MDHEN and CDR2 is SYDVKM. CDR3 length equals 13 residues. Trimming shortened V by 6 bases and J by 4 bases, and 12 bases separated the two germline ends. Expressed TCRB transcripts were sequenced because the isolated RNA had all been reverse transcribed beforehand. Deep immunoSEQ sequencing covered naive, central memory and regulatory T cell samples. Assay: immunoSEQ multiplex PCR; the TCRdb copy retains only in-frame clones and omits some. The profile shows some 360,000 clones, over 9% of them singletons. The sequenced sample consisted of central memory CD4+ T cells from blood. This chain links TRBV28 with TRBJ1-2, with D tentatively TRBD1 (5 bases). This receptor was obtained from a man in his thirties or forties with type 1 diabetes. The CDR3 spells CASSTPGPYGYTF. In DNA form, the CDR3 reads TGTGCCAGCAGCACCCCGGGGCCCTATGGCTACACCTTC.